This T cell receptor beta chain is drawn from a study of blood T cell repertoires in COVID-19. CDR3 length: 15 residues. Germline-derived CDR1 and CDR2 are MNHEY and SMNVEV (reference sequence). The ends lost 2 bases at V and 5 bases at J; junction bases unmatched: 9. Sequencing used immunoSEQ multiplex PCR; TCRdb keeps in-frame clones, though not all of them. The sample has hundreds of thousands of clones; approximately 92% are singletons. Participants spanned ages about 18 to 100 years and resided in 20 to 30 US areas. This sequence was found in a man younger than 35 who had recovered from COVID-19. The genes are TRBV27 and TRBJ2-7, with 7 bases fitting TRBD1. The sample was PBMCs or T cells enriched from blood (not recorded which). CDR3 region: CASSLRGRPWDEQYF. The CDR3 DNA follows: TGTGCCAGCAGTTTAAGGGGGCGCCCGTGGGACGAGCAGTACTTC.